One sample yielded the 28 T cell receptor beta chains listed below, sequenced in a study of blood T cells in healthy people across ages. Sample-barcoded 5' priming and a J-beta primer mix drove a second PCR of roughly 7 to 11 cycles. Via MiXCR, TCRdb re-called the 5' RACE reads, giving one row per CDR3 protein. Of some 1.6 million distinct CDR3 sequences listed, 30% to 35% are singletons. Sequencing was done on a sample of blood. The receptors come from a woman younger than 45 in good health.

This chain links TRBV6-5 with TRBJ1-2; TRBD1 aligns across 10 bases. The germline V gene encodes CDR1 MNHEY and CDR2 SVGAGI. With V trimmed by 4 bases and J by 4 bases, 9 bases remained unmatched. The CDR3 loop spans 16 amino acids. The CDR3 DNA sequence: TGTGCCAGCAGTTGGGGACAGGGGAGTATTACCTATGGCTACACCTTC. As protein: CASSWGQGSITYGYTF.

V gene TRBV3-1 combines with J gene TRBJ2-3; the match to TRBD2 covers 7 bases. The junction had 5 bases not matched to a gene; V was cut back by 4 bases and J by 1 base. This CDR3 region has 15 residues. Germline V gene data show CDR1 as LGHDT and CDR2 as YNNKEL (reference sequence). The chain's CDR3 is CASSPRGRRTDTQYF. DNA for the CDR3: TGTGCCAGCAGCCCGCGGGGGAGGCGCACAGATACGCAGTATTTT.

This clonotype turned up a few times. The chain carries TRBV14 and TRBJ1-5; D gene uncertain. The V gene's germline CDR1 is SGHDN and CDR2 FVKESK. The germline V and J ends were trimmed by 1 base and 5 bases, with 6 bases remaining between them. The CDR3 sequence is 13 residues long. DNA of the CDR3: TGTGCCAGCAGCCAAGGGCTCGATCAGCCCCAGCATTTT. It specifies CASSQGLDQPQHF.

This chain uses TRBV27 with TRBJ2-7; tentatively, D is TRBD1 or TRBD2 (5 bases each). Looked up from germline, CDR1 is MNHEY and CDR2 is SMNVEV (reference sequence). The CDR3 runs to 15 residues. Between the trimmed V and J ends, which lost 7 bases and 0 bases, there was a span of 16 bases. CDR3 sequence (DNA): TGTGCCAGCACACGTAAAAGGGACGGCTCCTACGAGCAGTACTTC. Protein product: CASTRKRDGSYEQYF.

This clonotype was observed a few times. The chain couples TRBV7-9 to TRBJ2-7, with unresolved D. From germline, CDR1 is SEHNR and CDR2 FQNEAQ (reference sequence). Between the trimmed V and J ends, which lost 5 bases and 5 bases, there was a span of 7 bases. The CDR3 is made up of 11 amino acids. The CDR3 loop reads CASSPLNEQYF. CDR3 sequence (DNA): TGTGCCAGCAGCCCCCTCAACGAGCAGTACTTC. Combining the CDR3 with reference TRBV7-9 and TRBJ2-7 gives the whole variable domain DTGVSQNPRHKITKRGQNVTFRCDPISEHNRLYWYRQTLGQGPEFLTYFQNEAQLEKSRLLSDRFSAERPKGSFSTLEIQRTEQGDSAMYLCASSPLNEQYFGPGTRLTVT.

The rearrangement uses TRBV12-3 or TRBV12-4 and TRBJ1-1; D is unclear. Trimming stripped 7 bases from V and 1 base from J, with 13 bases between. The CDR3 is made up of 14 amino acids. The CDR3 DNA reads as TGTGCCAGCACCTCTGGGTCTCCGAACACTGAAGCTTTCTTT. It encodes CASTSGSPNTEAFF.

As regards this clonotype: It differs at one base from a far larger clone, so likely a read error. The rearrangement links TRBV27 to TRBJ2-7, with TRBD2 matching over 9 bases. V lost 8 bases and J lost 0; bases outside the gene matches: 5. The germline CDR1 and CDR2 sequences are MNHEY and SMNVEV (reference sequence). The CDR3 contains 14 residues. The CDR3 DNA sequence: TGTGCCAGCTGCCCGACTAGCGGCTCCTACGAGCAGTACTTC. This sequence encodes CASCPTSGSYEQYF.

The gene calls are TRBV12-3 or TRBV12-4 and TRBJ2-1; 7 nucleotides agree with TRBD2. V gave up 4 bases and J gave up 10 bases; unmatched junction bases: 10. This CDR3 has 14 amino acids. The CDR3 spells CASSSRGAGREQFF. Here the CDR3 DNA reads TGTGCCAGCAGTTCCCGCGGAGCGGGAAGGGAGCAGTTCTTC.

The chain uses TRBV15 and TRBJ2-5, with 10 bases aligning to TRBD2. Germline V CDR1 and CDR2: LNHNV, YYDKDF (reference sequence). This CDR3 contains 14 residues. The ends lost 8 bases at V and 5 bases at J; junction bases unmatched: 8. The CDR3 coding sequence is TGTGCCACCGGGAAGCGGGGGGGCTGGGAGACCCAGTACTTC. This translates into CATGKRGGWETQYF.

This clonotype came up a few times. This sequence joins TRBV18 and TRBJ1-1; possibly TRBD1 for D (5 bases). This CDR3 has 14 amino acids. V was pared by 4 bases and J by 1 base, with 10 bases between. Per germline, CDR1 KGHSH and CDR2 LQKENI. DNA for the CDR3: TGTGCCAGCTCACTTTCCGACAGGAACACTGAAGCTTTCTTT. It specifies CASSLSDRNTEAFF.

The chain recombines TRBV20-1 with TRBJ1-5; 8 nucleotides line up with TRBD1. The CDR3 has 17 residues. The germline V gene encodes CDR1 DFQATT and CDR2 SNEGSKA (reference sequence). V shed 4 bases, J shed 2 bases, and the junction held 13 bases outside the gene matches. This CDR3 is CSATTPGGSFGNQPQHF. The CDR3 DNA sequence: TGCAGTGCTACAACGCCAGGGGGCTCTTTCGGCAATCAGCCCCAGCATTTT.

The genes are TRBV5-6 and TRBJ2-5, with D possibly TRBD1 on 5 matching bases. V was shortened by 3 bases and J by 7 bases, with 19 bases between the two germline ends. The CDR3 sequence is 15 residues long. CDR1 and CDR2 from the germline V gene are SGHDT and YYEEEE. CDR3 sequence (DNA): TGTGCCAGCAGCTATCACTCAGGGTTTTTGGGGACCCAGTACTTC. The encoded protein is CASSYHSGFLGTQYF.

This clonotype appeared a single time. A junction end diverges from the germline sequence, so it may reflect a read error. The V and J genes are TRBV10-3 and TRBJ1-1; tentatively, D is TRBD1 (6 bases). CDR1 ENHRY and CDR2 SYGVKD come from the germline V gene. The CDR3 has 15 residues. This chain's CDR3 is CAISEGGGTSTGAFF. Written as DNA, the CDR3 is TGTGCCATCAGTGAAGGGGGGGGGACGTCCACTGGAGCTTTCTTT.

J is TRBJ1-1 and V is TRBV30; 7 bases line up with TRBD1. Trimming at V came to 5 bases and at J to 0 bases, leaving 9 bases not matched to a gene. From germline, CDR1 is GTSNPN and CDR2 SVGIG (reference sequence). The CDR3 totals 15 residues. CDR3 sequence: CAWGEGATMNTEAFF. The CDR3 bases are TGTGCCTGGGGCGAGGGGGCTACTATGAACACTGAAGCTTTCTTT.

This rearrangement joins TRBV6-1 to TRBJ2-7; a weak D match, TRBD2 (7 bases). CDR1 and CDR2 (germline): MNHNS, SASEGT. This CDR3 contains 16 residues. V lost 4 bases to trimming and J lost 3 bases, with 19 bases between them. CDR3 nucleotides: TGTGCCAGCAGTGGAATGGGGGGGCGCCTTCACTACGAGCAGTACTTC. Residues: CASSGMGGRLHYEQYF.

This clonotype was counted at least ten times. The junction shows a germline mismatch at one end, possibly a read error. V usage is TRBV11-2 and J usage is TRBJ2-1, with 14 bases lining up with TRBD2. Germline V gene sequence: CDR1 SGHAT, CDR2 FQNNGV. This CDR3 is 15 amino acids long. CDR3 sequence reads: CASSFGLAGGNEQFF. In nucleotides, the CDR3 is TGCGCCAGCAGCTTCGGACTAGCGGGGGGTAATGAGCAGTTCTTC. The full variable domain, in which reference TRBV11-2 and TRBJ2-1 provide the parts outside the CDR3, is EAGVAQSPRYKIIEKRQSVAFWCNPISGHATLYWYQQILGQGPKLLIQFQNNGVVDDSQLPKDRFSAERLKGVDSTLKIQPAKLEDSAVYLCASSFGLAGGNEQFFGPGTRLTVL.

This clonotype was observed a handful of times. The chain couples TRBV6-2 or TRBV6-3 to TRBJ2-3; 8 bases line up with TRBD1. The ends lost 6 bases at V and 3 bases at J; junction bases unmatched: 14. The germline gives CDR1 MNHEY, CDR2 SVGEGT. CDR3 length: 17 residues. CDR3 in DNA: TGTGCCAGCAGCCGACGAGAGGGCAGGGGGCGTACAGATACGCAGTATTTT. It yields the protein CASSRREGRGRTDTQYF.

The chain couples TRBV20-1 to TRBJ2-1; TRBD1 aligns across 7 bases. Germline CDR1 DFQATT, CDR2 SNEGSKA (reference sequence). V dropped 5 bases and J dropped 4; count of bases not matched to a gene: 8. CDR3 length: 14 residues. The CDR3 bases are TGCAGTGCTCAGGACAGGCAGGGGTACAATGAGCAGTTCTTC. It translates to CSAQDRQGYNEQFF.

The chain couples TRBV20-1 to TRBJ2-1; the match to TRBD2 covers 10 bases. CDR3 length equals 14 residues. CDR1 DFQATT and CDR2 SNEGSKA come from the germline V gene (reference sequence). This CDR3 is CNPTSGSSYNEQFF. The DNA for the CDR3 is TGCAACCCGACTAGCGGGTCCTCCTACAATGAGCAGTTCTTC.

This clonotype was detected only once. This may be a read error, as it is one base from a much larger clone. The chain recombines TRBV3-1 with TRBJ2-1, with 9 bases lining up with TRBD2. Germline V gives CDR1 LGHDT, CDR2 YNNKEL (reference sequence). Trimming at V came to 4 bases and at J to 7 bases, leaving 8 bases not matched to a gene. The CDR3 runs to 15 residues. The CDR3 nucleotides read TGTGCCAGCAGCCGAGATGCGGGAGGGCGGAATGAGCAGTTCTTC. This translates into CASSRDAGGRNEQFF.

This clonotype was seen more than once but under ten times. V is TRBV27 and J is TRBJ2-4; unclear D gene. The CDR3 covers 14 residues. The V end lost 4 bases, the J end lost 1 base, and 8 bases lay between the germline ends. The germline CDR1 and CDR2 sequences are MNHEY and SMNVEV (reference sequence). The DNA for the CDR3 is TGTGCCAGCAGTTCCATTAGGGCCAAAAACATTCAGTACTTC. Encoded protein: CASSSIRAKNIQYF.

Many counts were recorded for this clonotype. The V call is TRBV20-1, the J call TRBJ2-3; tentatively, D is TRBD1 (5 bases). CDR3 size: 15 residues. Trimming left V 2 bases short and J 1 base short, with 13 bases between. From germline, CDR1 is DFQATT and CDR2 SNEGSKA (reference sequence). CDR3 in amino acids: CSARWGRVGTDTQYF. The CDR3 DNA reads as TGCAGTGCTAGATGGGGCAGGGTCGGCACAGATACGCAGTATTTT.

The rearrangement uses TRBV2 and TRBJ2-1; 9 bases are shared with TRBD2. The germline V gene has CDR1 SNHLY and CDR2 FYNNEI. The length of the CDR3 is 14 residues. V was pared by 3 bases and J by 7 bases, with 4 bases of the junction left unmatched. CDR3 region: CASSDSGSRNEQFF. For the CDR3, the DNA is TGTGCCAGCAGTGATAGCGGGAGTAGGAATGAGCAGTTCTTC.

The chain couples TRBV15 to TRBJ1-1, with D possibly being TRBD1 (5 bases). Germline assignment: CDR1 LNHNV and CDR2 YYDKDF (reference sequence). V lost 2 bases to trimming and J lost 6 bases, with 16 bases between them. The CDR3 has 15 amino acids. In nucleotides, the CDR3 is TGTGCCACCAGCAGAAACAGGCCTCCTCGGCCTGAAGCTTTCTTT. It translates to CATSRNRPPRPEAFF.

About this clonotype: An end of the junction does not agree with germline; a read error may underlie this. The V call is TRBV7-9, the J call TRBJ2-5, with 9 bases aligning to TRBD2. The CDR3 contains 15 residues. Looked up from germline, CDR1 is SEHNR and CDR2 is FQNEAQ (reference sequence). The CDR3 reads CASRGGSGGQETRYF. DNA of the CDR3: TGTGCCAGCAGGGGAGGTAGCGGGGGACAAGAGACCCGGTACTTC.

This sequence joins TRBV11-2 and TRBJ1-1; D possibly corresponds to TRBD1 (6 bases). Trimming shortened V by 5 bases and J by 1 base, and 14 bases separated the two germline ends. The CDR3 sequence is 15 residues long. The V gene's germline CDR1 is SGHAT and CDR2 FQNNGV. The CDR3 DNA sequence: TGTGCCAGCAGCACAGGGCGGGGGGGGAACACTGAAGCTTTCTTT. It translates to CASSTGRGGNTEAFF.

Note on this clonotype: With a much larger clone just one base away, this may be a read error. V is TRBV20-1 and J is TRBJ2-7; 8 positions match TRBD1. This CDR3 contains 17 residues. From germline, CDR1 is DFQATT and CDR2 SNEGSKA (reference sequence). CDR3 amino acids: CSAREIQGQASSYKQYF. In nucleotides, the CDR3 is TGCAGTGCTAGAGAAATACAGGGACAGGCCTCCTCCTACAAGCAGTACTTC.

Notes on this clonotype: At one end the junction does not follow the germline gene, possibly because of a read error. The J gene is TRBJ2-6, the V gene TRBV6-2 or TRBV6-3; the match to TRBD2 covers 10 bases. The CDR3 consists of 19 residues. Germline V gives CDR1 MNHEY, CDR2 SVGEGT. CDR3 DNA: TGTGCCAGCAGTGACCGACTAGCGGGCCCCGTCTCTGGGGCCAACGTCCGGACTTTC. Translated: CASSDRLAGPVSGANVRTF.